This T cell receptor (beta chain) was captured by sequencing in a study of blood T cell repertoires in COVID-19. The overall study: Material from acute and convalescent COVID-19 was sourced from the United States, Italy and Spain. From T cells, B-cell-depleted T cells, or PBMCs came the material, which was cDNA or gDNA.

Trimming removed 3 bases from V and 2 bases from J, with 13 bases in between. The CDR3 extends over 15 amino acids. CDR1 is KGHSH, CDR2 LQKENI, per germline. Original methodology: Cell counts per sample came from amplifying reference gene primers. Assay: immunoSEQ multiplex PCR; the TCRdb copy retains only in-frame clones and omits some. For V, J and clone size, that table is used; D and trimming come from the DNA. Of more than 140,000 clones listed, approximately 82% were seen once; the top ten hold roughly 1.6%. The V and J genes are TRBV18 and TRBJ1-2, with D uncertain. Sequencing used peripheral blood. The TCR originated in a human donor in a cohort sampled during active COVID-19. The CDR3 region has the DNA TGTGCCAGCTCACCGGGGAGTGAAGGGAACTATGGCTACACCTTC. This sequence encodes CASSPGSEGNYGYTF.